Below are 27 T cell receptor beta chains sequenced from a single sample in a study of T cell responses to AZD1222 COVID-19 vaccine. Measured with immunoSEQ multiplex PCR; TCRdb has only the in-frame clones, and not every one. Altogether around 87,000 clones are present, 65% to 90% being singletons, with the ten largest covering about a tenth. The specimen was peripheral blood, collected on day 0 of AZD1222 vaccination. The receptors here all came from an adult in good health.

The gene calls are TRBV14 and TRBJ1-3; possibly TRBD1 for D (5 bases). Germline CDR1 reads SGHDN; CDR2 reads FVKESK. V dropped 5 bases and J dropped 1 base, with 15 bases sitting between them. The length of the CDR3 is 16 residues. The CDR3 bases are TGTGCCAGCAGCTCGGGCCCGGGGACTTCTGGAAACACCATATATTTT. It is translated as CASSSGPGTSGNTIYF.

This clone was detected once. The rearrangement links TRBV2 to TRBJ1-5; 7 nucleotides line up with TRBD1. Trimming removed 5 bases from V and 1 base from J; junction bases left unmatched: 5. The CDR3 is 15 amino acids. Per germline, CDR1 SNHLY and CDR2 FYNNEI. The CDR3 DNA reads TGTGCCAGCAGTAAAACAGGGGTAAGCAATCAGCCCCAGCATTTT. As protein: CASSKTGVSNQPQHF.

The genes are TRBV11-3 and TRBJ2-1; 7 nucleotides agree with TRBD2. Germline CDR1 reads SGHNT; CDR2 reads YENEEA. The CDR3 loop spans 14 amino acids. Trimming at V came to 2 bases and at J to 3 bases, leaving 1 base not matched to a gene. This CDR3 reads CASSLSGDYNEQFF. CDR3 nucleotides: TGTGCCAGCAGCTTAAGCGGGGACTACAATGAGCAGTTCTTC.

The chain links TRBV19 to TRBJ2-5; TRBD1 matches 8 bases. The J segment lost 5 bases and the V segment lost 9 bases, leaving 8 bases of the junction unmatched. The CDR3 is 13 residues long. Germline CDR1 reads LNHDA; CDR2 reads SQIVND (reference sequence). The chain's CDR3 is CASTPTGVETQYF. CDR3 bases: TGTGCCAGCACACCGACAGGGGTCGAGACCCAGTACTTC.

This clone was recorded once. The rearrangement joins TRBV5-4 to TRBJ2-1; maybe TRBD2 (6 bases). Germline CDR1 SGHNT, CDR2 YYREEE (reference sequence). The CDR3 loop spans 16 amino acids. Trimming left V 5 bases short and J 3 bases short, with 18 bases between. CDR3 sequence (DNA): TGTGCCAGCAGTACCCGGTCCGGGGAGGTCTACAATGAGCAGTTCTTC. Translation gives CASSTRSGEVYNEQFF.

CDR3 protein: CASSLYRENTEAFF. The CDR3 coding sequence is TGTGCCAGCAGCCTATACAGGGAGAACACTGAAGCTTTCTTT. This chain links TRBV11-2 with TRBJ1-1, with D tentatively TRBD1 (6 bases). CDR1 and CDR2 from the germline V gene are SGHAT and FQNNGV. Trimming stripped 5 bases from V and 1 base from J, with 11 bases between. The CDR3 has 14 residues.

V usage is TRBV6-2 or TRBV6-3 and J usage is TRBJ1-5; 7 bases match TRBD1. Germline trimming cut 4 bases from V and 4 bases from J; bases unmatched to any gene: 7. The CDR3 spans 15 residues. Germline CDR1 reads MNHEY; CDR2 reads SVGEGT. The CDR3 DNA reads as TGTGCCAGCAGTTTCGCAGGGGGGACTAATCAGCCCCAGCATTTT. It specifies CASSFAGGTNQPQHF.

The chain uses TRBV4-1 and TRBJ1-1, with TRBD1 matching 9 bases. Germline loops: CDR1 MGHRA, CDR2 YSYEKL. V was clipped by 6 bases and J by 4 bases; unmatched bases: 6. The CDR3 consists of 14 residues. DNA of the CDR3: TGCGCCAGCAGTTACGACAGGGGGGCCACTGAAGCTTTCTTT. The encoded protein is CASSYDRGATEAFF.

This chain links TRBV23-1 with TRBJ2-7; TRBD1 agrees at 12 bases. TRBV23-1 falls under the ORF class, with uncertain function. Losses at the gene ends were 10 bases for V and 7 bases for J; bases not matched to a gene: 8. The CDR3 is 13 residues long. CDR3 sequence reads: CATRDRGPQEQYF. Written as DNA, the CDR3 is TGCGCCACCCGGGACAGGGGGCCTCAAGAGCAGTACTTC.

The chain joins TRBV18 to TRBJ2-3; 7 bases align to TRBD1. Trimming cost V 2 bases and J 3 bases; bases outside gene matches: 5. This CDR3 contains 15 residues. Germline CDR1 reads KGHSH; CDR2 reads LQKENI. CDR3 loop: CASSPKSQGTDTQYF. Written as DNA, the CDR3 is TGTGCCAGCTCACCAAAGTCACAGGGGACAGATACGCAGTATTTT.

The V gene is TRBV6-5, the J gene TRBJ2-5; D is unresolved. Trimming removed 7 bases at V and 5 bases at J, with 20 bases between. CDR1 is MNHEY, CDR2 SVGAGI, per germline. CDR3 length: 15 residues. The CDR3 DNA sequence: TGTGCCAGCACCTTCACTGTAGAAGGGTATGAGACCCAGTACTTC. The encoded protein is CASTFTVEGYETQYF.

CDR3 protein: CASTVNPNSPLHF. In DNA, the CDR3 is TGTGCCAGCACCGTTAACCCGAATTCACCCCTCCACTTT. This sequence joins TRBV14 and TRBJ1-6; no clear D. The V end was cut by 7 bases, the J end by 7 bases, with 11 bases between. Germline V gives CDR1 SGHDN, CDR2 FVKESK. CDR3 length: 13 amino acids.

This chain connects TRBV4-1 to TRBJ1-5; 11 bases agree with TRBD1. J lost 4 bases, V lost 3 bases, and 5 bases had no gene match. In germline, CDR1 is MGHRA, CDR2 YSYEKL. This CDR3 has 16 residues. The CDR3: CASSQRTGGENQPQHF. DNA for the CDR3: TGCGCCAGCAGCCAGAGGACAGGGGGCGAAAATCAGCCCCAGCATTTT.

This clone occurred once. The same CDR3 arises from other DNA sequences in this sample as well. Here the CDR3 DNA reads TGTGCCAGTAGTGAGGGGTTGGGCACTGAAGCTTTCTTT. It yields the protein CASSEGLGTEAFF. The chain has TRBV19 and TRBJ1-1; D may be TRBD1 (5 bases). The CDR3 length is 13 residues. V was clipped by 5 bases and J by 4 bases, with 11 bases between them. Germline lookup yields CDR1 LNHDA and CDR2 SQIVND (reference sequence).

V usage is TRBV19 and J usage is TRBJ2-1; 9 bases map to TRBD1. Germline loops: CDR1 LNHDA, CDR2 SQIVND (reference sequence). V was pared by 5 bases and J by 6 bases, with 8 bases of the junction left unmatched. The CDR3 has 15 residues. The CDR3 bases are TGTGCCAGTAGTGAAACAGGGGGCGCCGGCAATGAGCAGTTCTTC. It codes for CASSETGGAGNEQFF.

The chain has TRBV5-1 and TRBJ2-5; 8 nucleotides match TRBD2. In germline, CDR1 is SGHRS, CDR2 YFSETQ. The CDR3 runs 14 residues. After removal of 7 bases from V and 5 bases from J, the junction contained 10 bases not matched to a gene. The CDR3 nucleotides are TGCGCCAGCTGGGCGGGGGGTCCGGGGGAGACCCAGTACTTC. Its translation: CASWAGGPGETQYF. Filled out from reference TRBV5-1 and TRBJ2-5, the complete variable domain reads KAGVTQTPRYLIKTRGQQVTLSCSPISGHRSVSWYQQTPGQGLQFLFEYFSETQRNKGNFPGRFSGRQFSNSRSEMNVSTLELGDSALYLCASWAGGPGETQYFGPGTRLLVL.

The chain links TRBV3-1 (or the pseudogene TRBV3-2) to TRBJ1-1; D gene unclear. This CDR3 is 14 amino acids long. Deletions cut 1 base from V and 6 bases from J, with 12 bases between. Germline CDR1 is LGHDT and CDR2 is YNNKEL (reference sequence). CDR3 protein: CASSQVGGNPEAFF. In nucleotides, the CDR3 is TGTGCCAGCAGCCAAGTCGGAGGAAACCCTGAAGCTTTCTTT.

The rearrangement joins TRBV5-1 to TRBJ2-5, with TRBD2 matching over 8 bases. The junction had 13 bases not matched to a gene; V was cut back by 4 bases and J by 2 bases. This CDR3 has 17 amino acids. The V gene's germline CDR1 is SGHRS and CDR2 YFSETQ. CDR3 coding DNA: TGCGCCAGCAGCCCCGGACCCCTAGCGGGCGGACAAGAGACCCAGTACTTC. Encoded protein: CASSPGPLAGGQETQYF.

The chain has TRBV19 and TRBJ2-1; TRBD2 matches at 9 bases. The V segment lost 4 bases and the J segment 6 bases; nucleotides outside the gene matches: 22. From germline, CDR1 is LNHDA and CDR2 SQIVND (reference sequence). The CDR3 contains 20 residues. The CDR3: CASSTYSGRSREGLSNEQFF. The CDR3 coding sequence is TGTGCCAGTAGTACCTATAGCGGGAGAAGTAGGGAAGGGTTGAGCAATGAGCAGTTCTTC.

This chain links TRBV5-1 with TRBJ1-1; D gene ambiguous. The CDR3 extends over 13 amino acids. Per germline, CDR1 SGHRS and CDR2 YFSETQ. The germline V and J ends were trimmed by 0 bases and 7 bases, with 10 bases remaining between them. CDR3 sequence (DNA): TGCGCCAGCAGCTTGGAAGGTTCGCTTGAAGCTTTCTTT. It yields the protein CASSLEGSLEAFF.

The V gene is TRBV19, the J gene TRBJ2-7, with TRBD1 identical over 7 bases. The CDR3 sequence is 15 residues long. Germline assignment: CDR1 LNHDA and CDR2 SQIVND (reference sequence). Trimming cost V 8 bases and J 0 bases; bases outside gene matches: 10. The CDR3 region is CASVQGVRSSYEQYF. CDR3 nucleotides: TGTGCCAGTGTTCAGGGGGTGCGGAGCTCCTACGAGCAGTACTTC.

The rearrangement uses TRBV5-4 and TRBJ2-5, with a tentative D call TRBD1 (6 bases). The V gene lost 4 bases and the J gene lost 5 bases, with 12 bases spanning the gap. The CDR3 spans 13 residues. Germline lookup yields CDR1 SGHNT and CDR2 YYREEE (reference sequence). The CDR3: CASSGGPEETQYF. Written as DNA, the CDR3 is TGTGCCAGCAGCGGGGGCCCCGAGGAGACCCAGTACTTC.

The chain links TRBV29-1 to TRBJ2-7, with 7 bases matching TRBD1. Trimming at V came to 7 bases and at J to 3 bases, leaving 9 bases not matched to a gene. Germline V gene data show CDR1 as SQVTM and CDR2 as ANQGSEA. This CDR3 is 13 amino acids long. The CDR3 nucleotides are TGCAGCGCCAACCGGGACAGTAGCTACGAGCAGTACTTC. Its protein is CSANRDSSYEQYF.

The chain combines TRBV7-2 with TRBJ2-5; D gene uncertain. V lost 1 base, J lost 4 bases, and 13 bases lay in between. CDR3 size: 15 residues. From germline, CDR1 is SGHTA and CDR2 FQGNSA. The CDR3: CASSLGTPGGETQYF. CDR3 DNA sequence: TGTGCCAGCAGCTTAGGGACCCCGGGCGGAGAGACCCAGTACTTC.

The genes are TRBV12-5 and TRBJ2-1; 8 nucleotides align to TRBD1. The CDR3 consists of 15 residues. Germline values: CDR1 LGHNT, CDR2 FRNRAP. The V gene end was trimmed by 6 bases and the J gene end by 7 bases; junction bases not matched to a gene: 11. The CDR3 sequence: CASGRGQEIGNEQFF. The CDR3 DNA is TGTGCTAGTGGACGGGGACAGGAAATAGGGAATGAGCAGTTCTTC.

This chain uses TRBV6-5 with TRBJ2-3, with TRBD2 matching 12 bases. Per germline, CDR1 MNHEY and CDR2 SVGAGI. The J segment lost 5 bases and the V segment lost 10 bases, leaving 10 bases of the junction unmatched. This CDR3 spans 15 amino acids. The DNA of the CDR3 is TGTGCCACCAGGGCACTAGCGGGGGGTGGAGATACGCAGTATTTT. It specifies CATRALAGGGDTQYF.

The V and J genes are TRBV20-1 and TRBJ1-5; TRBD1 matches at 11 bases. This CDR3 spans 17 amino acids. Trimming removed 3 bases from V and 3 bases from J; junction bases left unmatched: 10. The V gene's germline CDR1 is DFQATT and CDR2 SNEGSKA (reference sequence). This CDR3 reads CSASKGTGGRANQPQHF. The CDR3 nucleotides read TGCAGTGCTAGTAAAGGGACAGGGGGTCGAGCCAATCAGCCCCAGCATTTT.